Listed below are T cell receptor beta chains from one sample, sequenced in a study of CD8 T cell repertoires and HIV-1 epitope variants. Generated by immunoSEQ multiplex PCR, the TCRdb table keeps only in-frame clones and is missing some. The table lists about 95,000 clones, roughly four fifths of them singletons. Sequencing was performed on uncultured baseline CD8+ T cells from peripheral blood mononuclear cells (PBMCs). These receptors were taken from a male donor with HIV. Both conserved end residues are trimmed from each CDR3.

v_gene: TRBV9; CDR3aa: ASSVGGSTGDPYEQY
v_gene: TRBV4-3; CDR3aa: ASSQDDQGNYGYT
v_gene: TRBV6-1; CDR3aa: ASSETSPGQPQH
v_gene: TRBV10-1; CDR3aa: ASSRDSYEQY
v_gene: TRBV27; CDR3aa: ASSDWTSGSYEQY
v_gene: TRBV2; CDR3aa: ASSPLGGNQPQH
v_gene: TRBV19; CDR3aa: ASKQGPGSSYEQY
v_gene: TRBV7-9; CDR3aa: ASGLAHRNNEQF
v_gene: TRBV4-3; CDR3aa: ASSQQVSYNSPLH
v_gene: TRBV28; CDR3aa: ASSPYGQRTQY
v_gene: TRBV6-5; CDR3aa: ASSYLLRDRGFEQY
v_gene: TRBV29-1; CDR3aa: SVEWASGRVEYTDTQY
v_gene: TRBV5-1; CDR3aa: ASSFGGAGNTEAF
v_gene: TRBV6-6; CDR3aa: ASRAQGWDTEAF
v_gene: TRBV5-1; CDR3aa: ASSRTGKETQY
v_gene: TRBV5-4; CDR3aa: ASSLVGGRGYEQY
v_gene: TRBV5-1; CDR3aa: ASSSTGGPYNEQF
v_gene: TRBV4-2; CDR3aa: ASSLDRGSNQPQH